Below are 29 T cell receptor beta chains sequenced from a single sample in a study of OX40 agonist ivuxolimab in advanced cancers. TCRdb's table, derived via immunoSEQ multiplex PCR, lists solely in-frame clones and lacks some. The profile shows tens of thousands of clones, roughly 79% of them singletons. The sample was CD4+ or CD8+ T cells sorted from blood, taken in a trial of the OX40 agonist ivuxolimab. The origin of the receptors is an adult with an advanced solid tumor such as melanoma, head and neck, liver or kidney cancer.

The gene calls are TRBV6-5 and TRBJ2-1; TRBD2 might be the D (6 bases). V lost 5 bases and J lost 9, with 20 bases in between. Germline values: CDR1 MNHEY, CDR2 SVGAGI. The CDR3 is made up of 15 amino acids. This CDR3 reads CASSPLGGVETEQFF. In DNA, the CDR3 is TGTGCCAGCAGTCCCCTAGGCGGGGTTGAAACTGAGCAGTTCTTC.

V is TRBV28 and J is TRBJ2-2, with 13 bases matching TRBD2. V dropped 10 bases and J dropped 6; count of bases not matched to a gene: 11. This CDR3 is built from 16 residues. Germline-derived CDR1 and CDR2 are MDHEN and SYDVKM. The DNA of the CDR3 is TGTGCCACATACCCCAGGACTAGCGGGAGACCCGGGGAGCTGTTTTTT. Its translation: CATYPRTSGRPGELFF. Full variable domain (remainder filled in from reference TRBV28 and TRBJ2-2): DVKVTQSSRYLVKRTGEKVFLECVQDMDHENMFWYRQDPGLGLRLIYFSYDVKMKEKGDIPEGYSVSREKKERFSLILESASTNQTSMYLCATYPRTSGRPGELFFGEGSRLTVL.

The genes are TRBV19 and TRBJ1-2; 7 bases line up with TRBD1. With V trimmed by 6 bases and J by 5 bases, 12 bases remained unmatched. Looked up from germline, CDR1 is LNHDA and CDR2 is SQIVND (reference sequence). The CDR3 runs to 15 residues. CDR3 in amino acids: CASSMTVAGGYGYTF. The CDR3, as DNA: TGTGCCAGTAGCATGACAGTGGCAGGGGGATATGGCTACACCTTC.

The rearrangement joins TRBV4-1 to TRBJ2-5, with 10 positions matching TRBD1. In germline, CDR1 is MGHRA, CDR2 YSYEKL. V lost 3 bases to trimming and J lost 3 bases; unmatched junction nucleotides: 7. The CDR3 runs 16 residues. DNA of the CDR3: TGCGCCAGCAGCCACCCCCGCGGACAGGGGGAAGAGACCCAGTACTTC. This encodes CASSHPRGQGEETQYF.

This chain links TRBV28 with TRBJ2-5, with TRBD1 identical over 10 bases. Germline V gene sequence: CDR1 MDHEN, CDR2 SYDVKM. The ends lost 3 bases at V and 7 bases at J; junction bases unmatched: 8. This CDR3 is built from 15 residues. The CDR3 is CASSFGTGEIGTQYF. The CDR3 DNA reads TGTGCCAGCAGTTTCGGGACAGGGGAAATTGGGACCCAGTACTTC. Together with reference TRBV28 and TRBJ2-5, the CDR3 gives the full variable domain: DVKVTQSSRYLVKRTGEKVFLECVQDMDHENMFWYRQDPGLGLRLIYFSYDVKMKEKGDIPEGYSVSREKKERFSLILESASTNQTSMYLCASSFGTGEIGTQYFGPGTRLLVL.

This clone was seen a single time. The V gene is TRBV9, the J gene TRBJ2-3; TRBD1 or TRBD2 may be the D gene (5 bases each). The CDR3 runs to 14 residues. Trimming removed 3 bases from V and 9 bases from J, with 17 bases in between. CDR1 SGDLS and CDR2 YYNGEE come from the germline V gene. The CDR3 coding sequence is TGTGCCAGCAGCGACCGGGACCCCCCAGGGACGCAGTATTTT. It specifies CASSDRDPPGTQYF.

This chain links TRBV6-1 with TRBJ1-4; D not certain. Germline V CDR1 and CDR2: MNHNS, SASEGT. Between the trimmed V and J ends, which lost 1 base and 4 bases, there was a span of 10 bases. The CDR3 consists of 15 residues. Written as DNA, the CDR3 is TGTGCCAGCAGTGAAGGTCACGGCTTTAATGAAAAACTGTTTTTT. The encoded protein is CASSEGHGFNEKLFF.

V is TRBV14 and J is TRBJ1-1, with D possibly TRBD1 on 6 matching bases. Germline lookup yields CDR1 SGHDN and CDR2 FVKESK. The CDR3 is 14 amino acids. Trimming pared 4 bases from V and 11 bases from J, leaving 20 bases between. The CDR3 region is CASSRGQLYRRAFF. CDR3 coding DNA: TGTGCCAGCAGCCGCGGACAGCTCTACAGAAGGGCTTTCTTT.

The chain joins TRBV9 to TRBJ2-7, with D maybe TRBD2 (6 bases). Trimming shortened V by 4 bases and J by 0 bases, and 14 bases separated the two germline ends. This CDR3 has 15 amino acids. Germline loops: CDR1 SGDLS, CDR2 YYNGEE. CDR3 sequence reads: CASSSQAGTSYEQYF. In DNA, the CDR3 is TGTGCCAGCAGCTCTCAAGCGGGTACCTCCTACGAGCAGTACTTC.

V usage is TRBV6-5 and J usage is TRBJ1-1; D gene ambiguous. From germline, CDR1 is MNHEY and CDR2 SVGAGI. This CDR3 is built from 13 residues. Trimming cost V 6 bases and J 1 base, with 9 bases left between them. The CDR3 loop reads CASSLDGNTEAFF. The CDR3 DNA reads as TGTGCCAGCAGCCTGGACGGGAACACTGAAGCTTTCTTT.

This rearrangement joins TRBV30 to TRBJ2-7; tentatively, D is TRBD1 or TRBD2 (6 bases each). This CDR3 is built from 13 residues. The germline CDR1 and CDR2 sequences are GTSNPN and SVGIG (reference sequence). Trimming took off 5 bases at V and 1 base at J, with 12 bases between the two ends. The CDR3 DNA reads TGTGCCTGGGAGGGGGGCCCTTCCTACGAGCAGTACTTC. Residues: CAWEGGPSYEQYF. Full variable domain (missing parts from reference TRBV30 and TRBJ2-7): SQTIHQWPATLVQPVGSPLSLECTVEGTSNPNLYWYRQAAGRGLQLLFYSVGIGQISSEVPQNLSASRPQDRQFILSSKKLLLSDSGFYLCAWEGGPSYEQYFGPGTRLTVT.

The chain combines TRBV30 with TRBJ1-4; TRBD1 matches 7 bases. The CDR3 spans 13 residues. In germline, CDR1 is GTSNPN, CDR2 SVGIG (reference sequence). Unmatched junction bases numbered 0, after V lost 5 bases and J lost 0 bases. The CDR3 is CAWQGATNEKLFF. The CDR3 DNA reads TGTGCCTGGCAGGGGGCAACTAATGAAAAACTGTTTTTT.

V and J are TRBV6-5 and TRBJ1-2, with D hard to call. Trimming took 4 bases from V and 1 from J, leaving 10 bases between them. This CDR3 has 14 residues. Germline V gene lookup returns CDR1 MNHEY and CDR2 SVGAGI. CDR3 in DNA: TGTGCCAGCAGTTCGTCGTGGAGTAACTATGGCTACACCTTC. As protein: CASSSSWSNYGYTF.

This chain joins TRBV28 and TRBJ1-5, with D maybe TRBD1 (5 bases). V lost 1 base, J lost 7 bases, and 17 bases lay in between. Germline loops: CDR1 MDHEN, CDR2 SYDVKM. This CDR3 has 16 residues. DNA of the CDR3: TGTGCCAGCAGTTTATATGGGGCAGCAAATAACCAGCCCCAGCATTTT. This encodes CASSLYGAANNQPQHF.

The CDR3 bases are TGCAGCGCAACACCACAGGGCCAACAAGAGACCCAGTACTTC. Its protein is CSATPQGQQETQYF. The chain couples TRBV29-1 to TRBJ2-5, with a possible D match to TRBD1 (6 bases). CDR1 and CDR2 (germline): SQVTM, ANQGSEA. The CDR3 contains 14 residues. V dropped 7 bases and J dropped 2 bases, with 17 bases sitting between them.

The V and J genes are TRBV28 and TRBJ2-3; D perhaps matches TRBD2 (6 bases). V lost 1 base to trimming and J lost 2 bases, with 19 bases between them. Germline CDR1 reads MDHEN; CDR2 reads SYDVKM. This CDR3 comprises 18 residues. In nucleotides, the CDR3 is TGTGCCAGCAGTTTATATAGGGCGGGACGGGGAACCACAGATACGCAGTATTTT. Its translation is CASSLYRAGRGTTDTQYF.

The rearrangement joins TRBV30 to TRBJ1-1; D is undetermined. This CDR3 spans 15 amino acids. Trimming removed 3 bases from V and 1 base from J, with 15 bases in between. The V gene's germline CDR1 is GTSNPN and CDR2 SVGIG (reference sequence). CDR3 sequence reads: CAWRVLVGRNTEAFF. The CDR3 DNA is TGTGCCTGGAGGGTTTTAGTGGGGAGGAACACTGAAGCTTTCTTT.

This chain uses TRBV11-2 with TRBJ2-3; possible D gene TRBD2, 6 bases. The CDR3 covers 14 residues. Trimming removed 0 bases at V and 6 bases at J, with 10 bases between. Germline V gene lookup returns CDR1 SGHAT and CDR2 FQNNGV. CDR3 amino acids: CASSLDRRVDTQYF. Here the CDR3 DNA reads TGTGCCAGCAGCTTAGATCGGAGGGTGGATACGCAGTATTTT.

CDR3 residues: CAITKREGRAINNEQFF. The CDR3 DNA follows: TGTGCCATCACCAAGCGGGAGGGCCGAGCTATCAACAATGAGCAGTTCTTC. J is TRBJ2-1 and V is TRBV10-3, with 10 bases fitting TRBD2. With 7 bases clipped from V and 5 bases from J, the junction kept 14 bases outside the gene matches. Germline CDR1 is ENHRY and CDR2 is SYGVKD. The CDR3 runs 17 residues.

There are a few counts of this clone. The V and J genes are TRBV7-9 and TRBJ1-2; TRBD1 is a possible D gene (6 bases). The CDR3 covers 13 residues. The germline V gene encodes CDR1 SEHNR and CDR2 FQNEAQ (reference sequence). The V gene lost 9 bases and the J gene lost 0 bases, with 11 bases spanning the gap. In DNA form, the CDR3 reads TGTGCCAGTTGGGACAAATCTAACTATGGCTACACCTTC. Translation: CASWDKSNYGYTF.

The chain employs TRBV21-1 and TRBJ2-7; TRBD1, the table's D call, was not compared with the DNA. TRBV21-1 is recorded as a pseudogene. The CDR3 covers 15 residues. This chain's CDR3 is CASSMTGTGGNEQYF. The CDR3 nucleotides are TGTGCCAGCAGCATGACCGGGACAGGGGGAAACGAGCAGTACTTC.

CDR3 sequence (DNA): TGTGCCAGTAGTATAGTACGGAGTGATGAGCAGTTCTTC. This encodes CASSIVRSDEQFF. The chain carries TRBV19 and TRBJ2-1; D gene unclear. Germline CDR1 and CDR2: LNHDA and SQIVND (reference sequence). The CDR3 has 13 amino acids. The germline V and J ends were trimmed by 1 base and 8 bases, with 9 bases remaining between them.

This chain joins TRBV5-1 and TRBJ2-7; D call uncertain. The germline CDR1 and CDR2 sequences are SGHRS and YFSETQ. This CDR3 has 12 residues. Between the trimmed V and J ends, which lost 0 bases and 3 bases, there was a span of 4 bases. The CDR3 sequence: CASSLGGYEQYF. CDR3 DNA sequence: TGCGCCAGCAGCTTGGGGGGCTACGAGCAGTACTTC.

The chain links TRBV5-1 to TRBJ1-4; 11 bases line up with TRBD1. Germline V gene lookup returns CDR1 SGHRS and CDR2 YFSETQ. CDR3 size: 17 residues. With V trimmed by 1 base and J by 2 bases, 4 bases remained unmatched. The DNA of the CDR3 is TGCGCCAGCAGCTTGTGGACAGGGGGCACGACTAATGAAAAACTGTTTTTT. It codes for CASSLWTGGTTNEKLFF.

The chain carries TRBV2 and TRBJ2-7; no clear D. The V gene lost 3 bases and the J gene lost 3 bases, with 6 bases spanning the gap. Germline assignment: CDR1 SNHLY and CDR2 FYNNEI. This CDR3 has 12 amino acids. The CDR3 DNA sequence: TGTGCCAGCAGTGACGATTTCTACGAGCAGTACTTC. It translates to CASSDDFYEQYF.

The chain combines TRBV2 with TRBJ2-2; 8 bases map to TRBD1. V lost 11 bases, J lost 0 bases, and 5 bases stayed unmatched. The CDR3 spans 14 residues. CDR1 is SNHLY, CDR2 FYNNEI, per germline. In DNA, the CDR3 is TGTGCCGGCGTGGGACAGGCGAACACCGGGGAGCTGTTTTTT. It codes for CAGVGQANTGELFF. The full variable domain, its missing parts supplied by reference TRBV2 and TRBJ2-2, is EPEVTQTPSHQVTQMGQEVILRCVPISNHLYFYWYRQILGQKVEFLVSFYNNEISEKSEIFDDQFSVERPDGSNFTLKIRSTKLEDSAMYFCAGVGQANTGELFFGEGSRLTVL.

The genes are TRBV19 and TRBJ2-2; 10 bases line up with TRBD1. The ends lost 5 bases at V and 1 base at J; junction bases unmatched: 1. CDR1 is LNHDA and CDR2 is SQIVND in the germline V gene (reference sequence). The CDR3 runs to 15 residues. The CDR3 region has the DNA TGTGCCAGTAGTGGGGACAGGGGGAACACCGGGGAGCTGTTTTTT. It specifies CASSGDRGNTGELFF.

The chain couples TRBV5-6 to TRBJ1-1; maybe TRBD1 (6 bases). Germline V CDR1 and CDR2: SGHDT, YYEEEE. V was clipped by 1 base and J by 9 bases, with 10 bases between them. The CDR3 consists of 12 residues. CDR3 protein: CASSLTGNQAFF. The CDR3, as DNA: TGTGCCAGCAGCTTGACAGGGAATCAAGCTTTCTTT.

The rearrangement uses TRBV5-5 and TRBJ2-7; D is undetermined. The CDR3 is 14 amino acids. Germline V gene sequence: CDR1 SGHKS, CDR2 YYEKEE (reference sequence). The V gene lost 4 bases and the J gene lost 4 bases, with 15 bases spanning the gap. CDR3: CASSLVSPPYEQYF. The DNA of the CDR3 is TGTGCCAGCAGCCTCGTCAGTCCTCCATACGAGCAGTACTTC.